These 13 T cell receptor beta chains share one sample of origin, sequenced in a study of vaccination effects on CD4 cells after COVID-19. Viral peptide pools were used in the ViraFEST assay to expand antigen-specific CD4+ T cells, and sequencing came afterward. Subsequent to a culture period of 10 to 11 days, CD4+ T cells were isolated. Vaccine recipients lacked prior SARS-CoV-2 infection and had negative nucleocapsid antibodies. No antigen has been assigned to these receptors. Libraries were prepared by immunoSEQ multiplex PCR; TCRdb keeps only in-frame clonotypes and omits some of them. The table includes under 80,000 clones, roughly 79% detected once. The source was CD4+ T cells from PBMCs cultured with SARS-CoV-2 spike peptides, collected before COVID-19 vaccination. These receptors were obtained from a human donor who received a COVID-19 vaccine.

CDR3: CASSPTFTDGGQPQHF. The CDR3 region has the DNA TGCGCCAGCAGCCCTACTTTTACGGACGGAGGTCAGCCCCAGCATTTT. The genes are TRBV4-3 and TRBJ1-5; no clear D gene. The CDR3 covers 16 residues. In germline, CDR1 is LGHNA, CDR2 YSLEER. With 4 bases removed from V and 6 bases from J, the gap between germline ends came to 19 bases.

The table lists this clone with a count of one. The rearrangement uses TRBV29-1 and TRBJ2-2; tentatively, D is TRBD1 (5 bases). Trimming removed 7 bases from V and 2 bases from J, with 11 bases in between. CDR3 size: 13 residues. The germline V gene has CDR1 SQVTM and CDR2 ANQGSEA. CDR3 residues: CSASDINTGELFF. CDR3 sequence (DNA): TGCAGCGCTTCGGACATTAACACCGGGGAGCTGTTTTTT.

The V gene is TRBV2, the J gene TRBJ2-5; 8 nucleotides align to TRBD1. The germline CDR1 and CDR2 sequences are SNHLY and FYNNEI. CDR3 length: 15 residues. The V segment lost 5 bases and the J segment 2 bases; nucleotides outside the gene matches: 7. As DNA, the CDR3 is TGTGCCAGCAGTCCCCGGACAGGGAGACAAGAGACCCAGTACTTC. Encoded protein: CASSPRTGRQETQYF.

This clone has just one count. The chain couples TRBV18 to TRBJ2-2; no clear D gene. Per germline, CDR1 KGHSH and CDR2 LQKENI. CDR3 length: 15 residues. Trimming took off 3 bases at V and 0 bases at J, with 8 bases between the two ends. In nucleotides, the CDR3 is TGTGCCAGCTCACCGACATTTTCGAACACCGGGGAGCTGTTTTTT. Its translation is CASSPTFSNTGELFF.

Comments on this clone: The identical CDR3 is also encoded by other nucleotide sequences in the sample. The V call is TRBV12-3 or TRBV12-4, the J call TRBJ2-3, with D unresolved. This CDR3 has 12 residues. Trimming took 3 bases from V and 0 from J, leaving 1 base between them. This chain's CDR3 is CASSLSTDTQYF. The CDR3, as DNA: TGTGCCAGCAGTTTGAGCACAGATACGCAGTATTTT.

The V call is TRBV24-1, the J call TRBJ2-2, with 7 bases lining up with TRBD1. This CDR3 comprises 16 residues. V was clipped by 3 bases and J by 4 bases; unmatched bases: 7. Germline V CDR1 and CDR2: KGHDR, SFDVKD. CDR3 in amino acids: CATSDPGQAGTGELFF. CDR3 DNA sequence: TGTGCCACCAGTGATCCCGGACAGGCGGGCACCGGGGAGCTGTTTTTT.

The chain carries TRBV6-2 or TRBV6-3 and TRBJ2-5; D gene uncertain. The V end was cut by 5 bases, the J end by 5 bases, with 12 bases between. This CDR3 contains 13 residues. Germline loops: CDR1 MNHEY, CDR2 SVGEGT. The CDR3 loop reads CASSNGFFETQYF. The CDR3 DNA follows: TGTGCCAGCAGTAACGGGTTCTTTGAGACCCAGTACTTC.

This clone was recorded once. Other nucleotide sequences in the sample specify the same CDR3. This chain connects TRBV19 to TRBJ2-2; unclear D gene. CDR1 and CDR2 (germline): LNHDA, SQIVND (reference sequence). The CDR3 spans 14 residues. V was pared by 4 bases and J by 0 bases, with 6 bases between. CDR3 sequence reads: CASSRSPNTGELFF. The CDR3 DNA reads as TGTGCCAGTAGTAGGAGCCCGAACACCGGGGAGCTGTTTTTT.

V usage is TRBV19 and J usage is TRBJ2-2, with 9 bases aligning to TRBD1. Per the germline V gene, CDR1 is LNHDA and CDR2 is SQIVND (reference sequence). Trimming removed 7 bases from V and 3 bases from J; junction bases left unmatched: 12. CDR3 size: 17 residues. CDR3 residues: CASTSPTGGGYTGELFF. In nucleotides, the CDR3 is TGTGCCAGTACCTCACCGACAGGGGGTGGTTACACCGGGGAGCTGTTTTTT. The variable domain in full, completed from reference TRBV19 and TRBJ2-2, reads DGGITQSPKYLFRKEGQNVTLSCEQNLNHDAMYWYRQDPGQGLRLIYYSQIVNDFQKGDIAEGYSVSREKKESFPLTVTSAQKNPTAFYLCASTSPTGGGYTGELFFGEGSRLTVL.

CDR3 sequence: CASSPDQGHTIYF. The CDR3 nucleotides are TGTGCCAGCAGCCCAGATCAGGGTCACACCATATATTTT. V gene TRBV7-2 combines with J gene TRBJ1-3; TRBD1 is a possible D gene (5 bases). This CDR3 has 13 residues. Germline CDR1 and CDR2: SGHTA and FQGNSA. Trimming took off 5 bases at V and 8 bases at J, with 13 bases between the two ends. Full variable domain (rest looked up from reference TRBV7-2 and TRBJ1-3): GAGVSQSPSNKVTEKGKDVELRCDPISGHTALYWYRQSLGQGLEFLIYFQGNSAPDKSGLPSDRFSAERTGGSVSTLTIQRTQQEDSAVYLCASSPDQGHTIYFGEGSWLTVV.

The rearrangement uses TRBV6-5 and TRBJ1-5; D is unclear. The CDR3 has 12 amino acids. The germline CDR1 and CDR2 sequences are MNHEY and SVGAGI. Trimming took 8 bases from V and 3 from J, leaving 8 bases between them. CDR3 region: CASGGVNQPQHF. In DNA, the CDR3 is TGTGCCAGCGGCGGCGTCAATCAGCCCCAGCATTTT.

The chain combines TRBV7-9 with TRBJ2-5, with a tentative D call TRBD1 (5 bases). V gave up 1 base and J gave up 1 base, with 16 bases separating them. The germline gives CDR1 SEHNR, CDR2 FQNEAQ (reference sequence). The CDR3 has 17 residues. The CDR3 reads CASSLEGPGPLQETQYF. The CDR3 coding sequence is TGTGCCAGCAGCTTAGAGGGGCCAGGACCTCTCCAAGAGACCCAGTACTTC. The full variable domain, rest sourced from reference TRBV7-9 and TRBJ2-5, is DTGVSQNPRHKITKRGQNVTFRCDPISEHNRLYWYRQTLGQGPEFLTYFQNEAQLEKSRLLSDRFSAERPKGSFSTLEIQRTEQGDSAMYLCASSLEGPGPLQETQYFGPGTRLLVL.

The rearrangement joins TRBV18 to TRBJ1-2; no firm D call. V was trimmed by 4 bases and J by 1 base, leaving 13 bases between them. CDR3 size: 15 residues. CDR1 KGHSH and CDR2 LQKENI come from the germline V gene. CDR3 DNA: TGTGCCAGCTCACAGTCGAGGTCGGATAACTATGGCTACACCTTC. Translating gives CASSQSRSDNYGYTF.